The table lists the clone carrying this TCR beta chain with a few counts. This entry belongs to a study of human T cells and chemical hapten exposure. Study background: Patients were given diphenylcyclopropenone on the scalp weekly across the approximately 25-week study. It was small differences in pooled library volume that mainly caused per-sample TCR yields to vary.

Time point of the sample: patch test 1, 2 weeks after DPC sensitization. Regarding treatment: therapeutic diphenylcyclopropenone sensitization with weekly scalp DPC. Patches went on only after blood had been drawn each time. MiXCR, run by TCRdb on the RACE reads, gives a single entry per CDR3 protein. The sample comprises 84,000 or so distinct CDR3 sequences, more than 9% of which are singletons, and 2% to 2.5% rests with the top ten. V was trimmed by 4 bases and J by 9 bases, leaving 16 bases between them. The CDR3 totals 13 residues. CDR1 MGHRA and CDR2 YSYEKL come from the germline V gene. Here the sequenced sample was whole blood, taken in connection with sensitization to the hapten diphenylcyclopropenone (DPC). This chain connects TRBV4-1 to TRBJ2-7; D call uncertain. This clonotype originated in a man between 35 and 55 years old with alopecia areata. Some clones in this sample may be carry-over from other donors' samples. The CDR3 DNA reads TGCGCCAGCAGCCCGGGCGGCCCTCCTGGGCAGTACGTC. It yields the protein CASSPGGPPGQYV.